This note documents a single T cell receptor (beta chain) sequence. Original analysis: Counts of nucleated cells, estimated from reference gene primer amplification, were obtained. Profiling relied on immunoSEQ multiplex PCR, and the TCRdb table lists in-frame clones only, not all of them. The D gene and trimming were derived from the DNA, and the V and J assignments and clone size from that table. The sample holds around 280,000 clones, around 90% seen once. Enrollees, roughly 18 to 90 years old, lived in around 23 US areas. Either two negative PCRs, clearance, or symptom resolution qualified Cohort 3 donors as recovered. This entry comes from a study of blood T cell repertoires in COVID-19. Germline trimming cut 7 bases from V and 8 bases from J; bases unmatched to any gene: 7. The V gene's germline CDR1 is GTSNPN and CDR2 SVGIG (reference sequence). The CDR3 is 14 residues long.

This clonotype was obtained from a woman in her 40s who had recovered from COVID-19. V is TRBV30 and J is TRBJ1-6; 11 positions match TRBD1. Sequencing was carried out using PBMCs or T cells enriched from blood (not recorded which). The CDR3 DNA reads as TGTGCCTTGGGGCCGGGACAGGGGGATTCACCCCTCCACTTT. Residues: CALGPGQGDSPLHF.